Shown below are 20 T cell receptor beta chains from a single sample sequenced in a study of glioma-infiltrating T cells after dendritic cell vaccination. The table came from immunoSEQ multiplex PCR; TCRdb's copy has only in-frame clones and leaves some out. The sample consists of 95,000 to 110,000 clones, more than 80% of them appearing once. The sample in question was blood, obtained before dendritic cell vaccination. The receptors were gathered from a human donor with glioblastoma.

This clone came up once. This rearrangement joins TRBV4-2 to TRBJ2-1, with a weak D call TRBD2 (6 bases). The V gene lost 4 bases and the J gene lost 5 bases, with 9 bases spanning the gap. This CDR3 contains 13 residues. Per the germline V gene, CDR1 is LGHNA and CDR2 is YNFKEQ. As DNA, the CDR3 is TGTGCCAGCAGCCGCGGGACGGACAATGAGCAGTTCTTC. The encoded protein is CASSRGTDNEQFF.

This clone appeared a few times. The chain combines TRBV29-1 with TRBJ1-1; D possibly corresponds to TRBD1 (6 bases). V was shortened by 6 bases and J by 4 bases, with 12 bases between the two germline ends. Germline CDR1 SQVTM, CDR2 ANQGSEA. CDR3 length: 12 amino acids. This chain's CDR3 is CSVRRGSTEAFF. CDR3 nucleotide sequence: TGCAGCGTACGAAGGGGGAGCACTGAAGCTTTCTTT.

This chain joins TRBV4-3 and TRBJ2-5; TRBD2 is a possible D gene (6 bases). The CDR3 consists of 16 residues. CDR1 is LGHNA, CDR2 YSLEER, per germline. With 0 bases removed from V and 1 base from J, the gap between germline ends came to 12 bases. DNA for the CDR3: TGCGCCAGCAGCCAAGAGGTTGCGGGGACCCAAGAGACCCAGTACTTC. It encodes CASSQEVAGTQETQYF.

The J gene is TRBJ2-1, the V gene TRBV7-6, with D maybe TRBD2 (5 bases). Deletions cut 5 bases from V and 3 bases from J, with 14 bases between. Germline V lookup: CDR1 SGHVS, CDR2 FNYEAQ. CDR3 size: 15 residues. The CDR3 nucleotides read TGTGCCAGCAGCCCCCGGCGAGCGGTCTACAATGAGCAGTTCTTC. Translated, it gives CASSPRRAVYNEQFF.

CDR3 sequence reads: CASSQRTGENTEAFF. The CDR3 nucleotides are TGTGCCAGCTCTCAAAGGACAGGGGAGAACACTGAAGCTTTCTTT. V and J are TRBV18 and TRBJ1-1, with 9 bases fitting TRBD1. The junction had 6 bases not matched to a gene; V was cut back by 6 bases and J by 1 base. Per the germline V gene, CDR1 is KGHSH and CDR2 is LQKENI. The CDR3 sequence is 15 residues long.

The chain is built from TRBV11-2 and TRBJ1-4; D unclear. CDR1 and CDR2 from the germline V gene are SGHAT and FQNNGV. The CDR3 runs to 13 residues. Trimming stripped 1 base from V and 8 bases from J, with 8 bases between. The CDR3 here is CASSLGAEEKLFF. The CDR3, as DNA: TGTGCCAGCAGCTTAGGGGCTGAGGAAAAACTGTTTTTT.

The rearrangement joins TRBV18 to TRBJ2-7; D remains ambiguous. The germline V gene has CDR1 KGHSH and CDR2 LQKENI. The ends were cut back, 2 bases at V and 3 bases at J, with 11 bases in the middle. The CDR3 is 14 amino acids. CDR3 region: CASSPEVGVYEQYF. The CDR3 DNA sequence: TGTGCCAGCTCACCAGAGGTAGGAGTCTACGAGCAGTACTTC.

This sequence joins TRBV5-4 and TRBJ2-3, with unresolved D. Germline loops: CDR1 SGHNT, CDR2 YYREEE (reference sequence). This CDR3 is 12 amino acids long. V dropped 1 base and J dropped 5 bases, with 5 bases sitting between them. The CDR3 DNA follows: TGTGCCAGCAGCTTGATCGGAGATACGCAGTATTTT. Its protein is CASSLIGDTQYF.

CDR3 nucleotides: TGTGCCAGCTCATGGCCGACAGGGGCCACAGATACGCAGTATTTT. It is translated as CASSWPTGATDTQYF. The V call is TRBV18, the J call TRBJ2-3; 8 bases match TRBD1. The germline V gene encodes CDR1 KGHSH and CDR2 LQKENI. The CDR3 length is 15 residues. V trimming: 5 bases; J trimming: 2 bases; junction bases outside the gene matches: 6.

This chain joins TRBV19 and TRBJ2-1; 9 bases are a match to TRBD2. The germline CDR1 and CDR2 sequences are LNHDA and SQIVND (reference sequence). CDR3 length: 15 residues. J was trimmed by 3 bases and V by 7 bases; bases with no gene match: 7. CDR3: CASTGGGAGYNEQFF. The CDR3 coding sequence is TGTGCCAGTACCGGCGGGGGGGCCGGCTACAATGAGCAGTTCTTC. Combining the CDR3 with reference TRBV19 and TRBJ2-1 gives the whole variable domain DGGITQSPKYLFRKEGQNVTLSCEQNLNHDAMYWYRQDPGQGLRLIYYSQIVNDFQKGDIAEGYSVSREKKESFPLTVTSAQKNPTAFYLCASTGGGAGYNEQFFGPGTRLTVL.

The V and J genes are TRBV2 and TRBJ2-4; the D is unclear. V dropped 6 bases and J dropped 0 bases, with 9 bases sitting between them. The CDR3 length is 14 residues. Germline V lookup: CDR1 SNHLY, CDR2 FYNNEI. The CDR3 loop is CASRQTLAKNIQYF. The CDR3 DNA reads TGTGCCAGCAGACAGACACTAGCCAAAAACATTCAGTACTTC.

CDR3 loop: CASSPYREGATKETQYF. The CDR3 DNA follows: TGCGCCAGCAGCCCCTACCGGGAGGGGGCGACTAAGGAGACCCAGTACTTC. The rearrangement uses TRBV4-1 and TRBJ2-5, with TRBD2 as a possible D gene (8 bases). Germline V CDR1 and CDR2: MGHRA, YSYEKL. V lost 4 bases and J lost 5, with 23 bases in between. The CDR3 spans 17 residues.

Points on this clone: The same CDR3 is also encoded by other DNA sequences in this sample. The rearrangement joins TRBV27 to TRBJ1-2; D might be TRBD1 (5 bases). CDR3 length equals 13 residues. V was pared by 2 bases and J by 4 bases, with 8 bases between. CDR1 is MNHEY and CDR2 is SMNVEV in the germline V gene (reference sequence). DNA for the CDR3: TGTGCCAGCAGTTTAACAGGCGGCTATGGCTACACCTTC. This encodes CASSLTGGYGYTF.

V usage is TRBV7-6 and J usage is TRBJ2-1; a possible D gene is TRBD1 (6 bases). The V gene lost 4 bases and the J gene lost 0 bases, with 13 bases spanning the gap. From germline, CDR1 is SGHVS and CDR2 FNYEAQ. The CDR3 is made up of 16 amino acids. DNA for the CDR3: TGTGCCAGCAGCTCCCAAACAGGGAGCTCCTACAATGAGCAGTTCTTC. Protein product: CASSSQTGSSYNEQFF.

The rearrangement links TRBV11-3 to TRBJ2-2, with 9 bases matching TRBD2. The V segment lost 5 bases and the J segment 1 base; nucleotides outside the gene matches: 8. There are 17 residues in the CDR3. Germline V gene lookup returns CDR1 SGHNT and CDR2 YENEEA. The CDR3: CASSERRGGENTGELFF. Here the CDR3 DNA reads TGTGCCAGCAGCGAGAGACGCGGGGGGGAGAACACCGGGGAGCTGTTTTTT. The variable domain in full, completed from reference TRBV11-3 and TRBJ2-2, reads EAGVVQSPRYKIIEKKQPVAFWCNPISGHNTLYWYLQNLGQGPELLIRYENEEAVDDSQLPKDRFSAERLKGVDSTLKIQPAELGDSAVYLCASSERRGGENTGELFFGEGSRLTVL.

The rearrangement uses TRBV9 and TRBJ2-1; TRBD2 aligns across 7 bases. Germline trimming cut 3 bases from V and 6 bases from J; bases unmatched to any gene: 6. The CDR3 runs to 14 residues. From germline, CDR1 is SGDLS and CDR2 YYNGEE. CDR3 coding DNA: TGTGCCAGCAGCGCCCCTCCGGGGGGCAATGAGCAGTTCTTC. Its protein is CASSAPPGGNEQFF.

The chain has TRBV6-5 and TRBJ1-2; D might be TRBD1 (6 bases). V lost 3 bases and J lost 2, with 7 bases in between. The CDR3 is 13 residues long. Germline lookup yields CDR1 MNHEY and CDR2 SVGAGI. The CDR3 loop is CASSYDRNYGYTF. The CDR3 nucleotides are TGTGCCAGCAGTTATGACAGGAACTATGGCTACACCTTC.

The CDR3 sequence: CASSPRTGYNAEAFF. CDR3 DNA: TGTGCCAGCAGCCCCCGAACAGGGTACAACGCTGAAGCTTTCTTT. The chain joins TRBV11-3 to TRBJ1-1, with D possibly being TRBD1 (6 bases). V lost 5 bases and J 6 bases, leaving 19 bases between the germline ends. The germline CDR1 and CDR2 sequences are SGHNT and YENEEA. This CDR3 has 15 amino acids. The full variable domain, its missing parts supplied by reference TRBV11-3 and TRBJ1-1, is EAGVVQSPRYKIIEKKQPVAFWCNPISGHNTLYWYLQNLGQGPELLIRYENEEAVDDSQLPKDRFSAERLKGVDSTLKIQPAELGDSAVYLCASSPRTGYNAEAFFGQGTRLTVV.

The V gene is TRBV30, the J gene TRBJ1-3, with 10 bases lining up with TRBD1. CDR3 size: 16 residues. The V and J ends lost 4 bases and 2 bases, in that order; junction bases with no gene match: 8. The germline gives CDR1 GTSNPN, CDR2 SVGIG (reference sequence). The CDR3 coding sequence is TGTGCCTGGACCCCTGACAGGGGGCTAGCTGGAAACACCATATATTTT. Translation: CAWTPDRGLAGNTIYF.

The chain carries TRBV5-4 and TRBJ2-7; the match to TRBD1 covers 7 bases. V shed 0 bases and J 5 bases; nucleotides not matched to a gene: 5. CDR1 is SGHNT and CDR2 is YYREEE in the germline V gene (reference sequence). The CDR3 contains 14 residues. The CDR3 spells CASSLEKGAHEQYF. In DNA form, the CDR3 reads TGTGCCAGCAGCTTGGAAAAGGGGGCCCACGAGCAGTACTTC.